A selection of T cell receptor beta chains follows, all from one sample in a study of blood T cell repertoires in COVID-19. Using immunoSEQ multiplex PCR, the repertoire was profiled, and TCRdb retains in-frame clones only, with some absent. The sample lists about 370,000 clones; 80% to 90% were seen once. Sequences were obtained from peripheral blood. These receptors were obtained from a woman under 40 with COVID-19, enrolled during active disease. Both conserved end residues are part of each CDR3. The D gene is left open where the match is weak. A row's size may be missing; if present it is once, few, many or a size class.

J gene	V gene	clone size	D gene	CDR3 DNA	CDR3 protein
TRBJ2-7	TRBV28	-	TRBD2	TGTGCCAGCGTAACCGGGCTAGCGGAGACCTACGAGCAGTACTTC	CASVTGLAETYEQYF
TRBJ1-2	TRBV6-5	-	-	TGTGCCAGCAGGATGGAGGGAAATTATGGCTACACCTTC	CASRMEGNYGYTF
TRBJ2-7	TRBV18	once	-	TGTGCCAGCTCACCTGACTGGAGCTCCTACGAGCAGTACTTC	CASSPDWSSYEQYF
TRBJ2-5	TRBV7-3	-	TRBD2	TGTGCCAGCAGCTTACTTGGACTAGCGGGTGAGACCCAGTACTTC	CASSLLGLAGETQYF
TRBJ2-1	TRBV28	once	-	TGTGCCAGCAGCACACAGGGTAATGAGCAGTTCTTC	CASSTQGNEQFF
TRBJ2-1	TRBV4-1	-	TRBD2	TGCGCCAGCAGCCAACCCGGAGCGGGAGGGCGAAATGAGCAGTTCTTC	CASSQPGAGGRNEQFF
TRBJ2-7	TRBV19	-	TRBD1	TGTGCCAGTAGTCCTCCACAGGGGTGGCAGTACTTC	CASSPPQGWQYF
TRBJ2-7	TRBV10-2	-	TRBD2	TGCGCCAGCTCACCAGGGACGGGAGAAGCGGGAGGGCCGGTGGAGCAGTACTTC	CASSPGTGEAGGPVEQYF
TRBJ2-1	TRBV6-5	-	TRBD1	TGTGCCAGCAGTTCATCCGGGACAGGGGGCCGCAATGAGCAGTTCTTC	CASSSSGTGGRNEQFF
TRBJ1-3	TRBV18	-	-	TGTGCCAGCTCACCACCAGGAAGGAGCTCTGGAAACACCATATATTTT	CASSPPGRSSGNTIYF
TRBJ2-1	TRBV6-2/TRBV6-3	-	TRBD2	TGTGCCAGCAGTTCCCTAGCGGGTGTCTACAATGAGCAGTTCTTC	CASSSLAGVYNEQFF